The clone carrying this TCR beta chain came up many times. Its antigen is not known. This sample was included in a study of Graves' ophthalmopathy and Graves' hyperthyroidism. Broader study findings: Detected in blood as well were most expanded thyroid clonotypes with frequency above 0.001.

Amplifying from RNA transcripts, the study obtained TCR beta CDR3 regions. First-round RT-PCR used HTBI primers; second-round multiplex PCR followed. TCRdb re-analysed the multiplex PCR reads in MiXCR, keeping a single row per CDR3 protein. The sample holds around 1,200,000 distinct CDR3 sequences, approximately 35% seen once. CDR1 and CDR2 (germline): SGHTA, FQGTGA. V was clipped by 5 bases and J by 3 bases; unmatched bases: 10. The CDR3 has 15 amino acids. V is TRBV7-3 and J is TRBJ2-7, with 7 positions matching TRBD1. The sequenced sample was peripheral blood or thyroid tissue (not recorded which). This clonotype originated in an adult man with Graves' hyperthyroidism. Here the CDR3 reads CASSISGQSDYEQYF. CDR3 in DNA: TGTGCCAGCAGCATATCGGGACAGTCCGACTACGAGCAGTACTTC. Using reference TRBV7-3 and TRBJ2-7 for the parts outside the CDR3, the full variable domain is GAGVSQTPSNKVTEKGKYVELRCDPISGHTALYWYRQSLGQGPEFLIYFQGTGAADDSGLPNDRFFAVRPEGSVSTLKIQRTERGDSAVYLCASSISGQSDYEQYFGPGTRLTVT.